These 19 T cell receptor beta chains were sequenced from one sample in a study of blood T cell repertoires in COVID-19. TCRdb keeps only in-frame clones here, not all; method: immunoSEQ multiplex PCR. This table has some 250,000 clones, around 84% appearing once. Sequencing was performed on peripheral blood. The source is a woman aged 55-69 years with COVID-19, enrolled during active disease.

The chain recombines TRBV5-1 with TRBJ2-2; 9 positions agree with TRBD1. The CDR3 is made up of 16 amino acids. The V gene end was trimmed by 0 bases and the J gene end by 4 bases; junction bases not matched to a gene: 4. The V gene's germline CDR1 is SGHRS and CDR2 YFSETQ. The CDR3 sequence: CASSLVQGAITGELFF. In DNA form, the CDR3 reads TGCGCCAGCAGCTTGGTACAGGGGGCGATCACCGGGGAGCTGTTTTTT.

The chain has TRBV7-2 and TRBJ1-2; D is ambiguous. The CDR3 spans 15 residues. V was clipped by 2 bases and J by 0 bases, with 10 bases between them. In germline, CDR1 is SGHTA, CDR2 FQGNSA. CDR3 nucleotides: TGTGCCAGCAGCTTATGGCAGGATACTAACTATGGCTACACCTTC. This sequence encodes CASSLWQDTNYGYTF.

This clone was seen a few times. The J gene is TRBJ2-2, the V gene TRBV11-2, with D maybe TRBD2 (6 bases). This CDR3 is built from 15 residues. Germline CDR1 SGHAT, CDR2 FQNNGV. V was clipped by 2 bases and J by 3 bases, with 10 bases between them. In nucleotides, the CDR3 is TGTGCCAGCAGCTTACGACGGGAGTACACCGGGGAGCTGTTTTTT. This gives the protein CASSLRREYTGELFF.

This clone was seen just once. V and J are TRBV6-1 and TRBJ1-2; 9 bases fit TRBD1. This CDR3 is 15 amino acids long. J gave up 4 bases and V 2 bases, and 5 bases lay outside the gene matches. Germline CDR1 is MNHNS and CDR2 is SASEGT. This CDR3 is CASSETGGATYGYTF. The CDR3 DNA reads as TGTGCCAGCAGTGAAACAGGGGGCGCGACCTATGGCTACACCTTC.

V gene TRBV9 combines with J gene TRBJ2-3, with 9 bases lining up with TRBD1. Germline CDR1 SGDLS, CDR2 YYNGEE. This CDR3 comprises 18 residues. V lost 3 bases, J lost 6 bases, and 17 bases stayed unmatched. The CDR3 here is CASSEMGMDRGLLDTQYF. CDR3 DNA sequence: TGTGCCAGCAGCGAGATGGGGATGGACAGGGGATTATTGGATACGCAGTATTTT.

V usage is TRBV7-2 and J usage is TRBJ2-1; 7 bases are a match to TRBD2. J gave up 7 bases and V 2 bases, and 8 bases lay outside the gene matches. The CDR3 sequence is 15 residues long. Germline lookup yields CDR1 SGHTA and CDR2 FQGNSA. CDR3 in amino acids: CASSLSSGGSNEQFF. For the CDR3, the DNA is TGTGCCAGCAGCTTATCTAGCGGAGGTTCTAATGAGCAGTTCTTC.

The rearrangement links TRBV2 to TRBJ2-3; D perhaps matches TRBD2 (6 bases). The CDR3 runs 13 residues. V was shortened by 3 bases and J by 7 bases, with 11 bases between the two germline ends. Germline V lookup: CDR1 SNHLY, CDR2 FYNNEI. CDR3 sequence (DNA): TGTGCCAGCAGTGAGGGGGGATTAAATACGCAGTATTTT. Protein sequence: CASSEGGLNTQYF.

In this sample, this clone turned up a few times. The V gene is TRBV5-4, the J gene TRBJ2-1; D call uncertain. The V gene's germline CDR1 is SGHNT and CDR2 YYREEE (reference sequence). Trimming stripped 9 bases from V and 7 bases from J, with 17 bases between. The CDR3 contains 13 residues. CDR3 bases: TGTGCCACCCTGGTGCCGGGTTTAAATGAGCAGTTCTTC. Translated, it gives CATLVPGLNEQFF.

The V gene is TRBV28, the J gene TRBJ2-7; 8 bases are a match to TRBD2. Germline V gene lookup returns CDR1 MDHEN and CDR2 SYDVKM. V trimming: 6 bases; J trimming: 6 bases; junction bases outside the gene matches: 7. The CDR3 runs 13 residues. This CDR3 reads CASSGGRTGEQYF. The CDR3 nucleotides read TGTGCCAGCAGCGGCGGGAGGACCGGCGAGCAGTACTTC.

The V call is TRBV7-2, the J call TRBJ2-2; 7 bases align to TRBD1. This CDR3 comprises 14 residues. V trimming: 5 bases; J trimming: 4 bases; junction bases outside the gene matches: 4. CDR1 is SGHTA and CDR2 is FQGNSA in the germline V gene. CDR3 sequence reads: CASSKGATTGELFF. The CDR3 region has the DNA TGTGCCAGCAGCAAGGGGGCTACCACCGGGGAGCTGTTTTTT.

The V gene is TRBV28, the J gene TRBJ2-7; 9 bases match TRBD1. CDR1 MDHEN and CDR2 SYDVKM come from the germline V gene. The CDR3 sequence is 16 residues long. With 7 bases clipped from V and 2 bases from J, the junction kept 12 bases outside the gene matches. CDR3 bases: TGTGCCAGCAAGGACCTGCCGGGACAGGGACCCTACGAGCAGTACTTC. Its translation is CASKDLPGQGPYEQYF.

CDR3 coding DNA: TGCGCCAGCAGCCAAGGGACAGGGCCCCGAAAACTGTTTTTT. Translation gives CASSQGTGPRKLFF. The chain couples TRBV4-1 to TRBJ1-4, with 8 bases fitting TRBD1. CDR1 and CDR2 from the germline V gene are MGHRA and YSYEKL. The V and J ends lost 1 base and 10 bases, in that order; junction bases with no gene match: 5. This CDR3 has 14 residues.

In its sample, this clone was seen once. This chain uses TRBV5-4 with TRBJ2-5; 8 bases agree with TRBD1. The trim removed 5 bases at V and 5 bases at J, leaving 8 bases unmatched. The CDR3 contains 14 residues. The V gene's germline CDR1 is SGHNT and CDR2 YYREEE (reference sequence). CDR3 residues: CASRGQGGWETQYF. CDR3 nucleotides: TGTGCCAGCAGAGGACAGGGAGGTTGGGAGACCCAGTACTTC.

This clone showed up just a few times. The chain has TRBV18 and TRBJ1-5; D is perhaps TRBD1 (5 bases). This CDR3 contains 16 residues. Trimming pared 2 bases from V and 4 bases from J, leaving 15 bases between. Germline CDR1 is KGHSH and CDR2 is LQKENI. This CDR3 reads CASSPFRGDGNQPQHF. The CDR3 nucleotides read TGTGCCAGCTCACCATTCCGGGGGGACGGAAATCAGCCCCAGCATTTT.

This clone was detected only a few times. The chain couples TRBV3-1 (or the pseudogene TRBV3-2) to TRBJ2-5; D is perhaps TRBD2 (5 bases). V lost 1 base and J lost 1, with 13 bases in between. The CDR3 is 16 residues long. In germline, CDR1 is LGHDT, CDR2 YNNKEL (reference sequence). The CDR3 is CASSQGDYWFQETQYF. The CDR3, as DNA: TGTGCCAGCAGCCAAGGAGACTATTGGTTCCAAGAGACCCAGTACTTC.

The CDR3 region is CASSPGTGSRQYF. The DNA of the CDR3 is TGTGCCAGCAGCCCAGGGACAGGGTCCCGTCAGTACTTC. The rearrangement joins TRBV7-9 to TRBJ2-4, with TRBD1 matching over 9 bases. This CDR3 contains 13 residues. Germline assignment: CDR1 SEHNR and CDR2 FQNEAQ (reference sequence). Trimming took 5 bases from V and 12 from J; bases not matched to a gene: 8.

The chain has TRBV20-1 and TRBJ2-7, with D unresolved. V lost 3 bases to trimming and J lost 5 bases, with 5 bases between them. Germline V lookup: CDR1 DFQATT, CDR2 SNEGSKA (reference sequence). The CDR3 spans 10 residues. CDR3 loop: CSASPDEQYF. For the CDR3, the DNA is TGCAGTGCTAGCCCTGACGAGCAGTACTTC.

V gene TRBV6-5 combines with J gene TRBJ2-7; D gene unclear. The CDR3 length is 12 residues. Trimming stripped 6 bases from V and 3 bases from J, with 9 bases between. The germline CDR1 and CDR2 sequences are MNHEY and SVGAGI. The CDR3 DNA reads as TGTGCCAGCAGCTCTAGAGACTACGAGCAGTACTTC. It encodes CASSSRDYEQYF.

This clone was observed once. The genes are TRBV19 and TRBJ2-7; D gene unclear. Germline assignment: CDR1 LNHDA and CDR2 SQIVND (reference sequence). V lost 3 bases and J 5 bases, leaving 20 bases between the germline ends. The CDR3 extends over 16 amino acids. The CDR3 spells CASSIVSSFEGDEQYF. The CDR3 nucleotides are TGTGCCAGTAGTATCGTCTCGTCCTTCGAAGGAGACGAGCAGTACTTC.